This T cell receptor beta chain was identified in a study of post-analysis software for immune sequencing data. The study's findings and limits: Controls had lower frequencies than patients of five or six TRBV segments, which included TRBV5-6, TRBV5-1 and TRBV20-1.

TCR beta cDNA libraries included unique molecular identifiers. TCRdb re-called the PCR reads with MiXCR, one entry per CDR3 protein. This sample has about 560,000 distinct CDR3 sequences, with around 44% found just once. Regarding this clonotype: The antigen remains unidentified.

Trimming removed 3 bases from V and 4 bases from J, with 3 bases in between. This CDR3 has 11 amino acids. The germline gives CDR1 MGHDK, CDR2 SYGVNS. V gene TRBV25-1 combines with J gene TRBJ1-2; unclear D gene. Sequencing used blood. The receptor was isolated from a girl aged 5-17 years with multiple sclerosis. The DNA for the CDR3 is TGTGCCAGCAGTGAGCTCTATGGCTACACCTTC. Its protein product is CASSELYGYTF.